The clone carrying this T cell receptor beta chain showed up many times. Antigen: not known. The data belong to a study of molecular identifiers for immune sequencing clone quantification. General observations from the study: In naive cells, under 1% of molecules belonged to clones above 20 RNA copies, against over 99% in effector cells. The sizes of highly expanded clones could be underestimated when identical TCR molecules share a barcode.

TCRdb ran MiXCR on the PCR reads and lists one entry per CDR3 protein. The data show around 20,000 distinct CDR3 sequences, with over 15% seen just once and more than 0.75% held by the top ten. The CDR3 loop spans 15 amino acids. After removal of 7 bases from V and 2 bases from J, the junction contained 8 bases not matched to a gene. The chain combines TRBV12-3 or TRBV12-4 with TRBJ2-4; 7 positions match TRBD1. This TCR was recovered from a human donor in good health. Some libraries in this study had Jurkat cell RNA spiked in. The sequenced material came from naive CD8+ T cells from blood, with Jurkat cell RNA spiked in. The subset denotes: FACS-sorted CD8+CD4-CCR7+CD45RA+ naive T cells. The CDR3 coding sequence is TGTGCCAGCACCTCCCTGACAGGGTCCAAAAACATTCAGTACTTC. The encoded protein is CASTSLTGSKNIQYF.